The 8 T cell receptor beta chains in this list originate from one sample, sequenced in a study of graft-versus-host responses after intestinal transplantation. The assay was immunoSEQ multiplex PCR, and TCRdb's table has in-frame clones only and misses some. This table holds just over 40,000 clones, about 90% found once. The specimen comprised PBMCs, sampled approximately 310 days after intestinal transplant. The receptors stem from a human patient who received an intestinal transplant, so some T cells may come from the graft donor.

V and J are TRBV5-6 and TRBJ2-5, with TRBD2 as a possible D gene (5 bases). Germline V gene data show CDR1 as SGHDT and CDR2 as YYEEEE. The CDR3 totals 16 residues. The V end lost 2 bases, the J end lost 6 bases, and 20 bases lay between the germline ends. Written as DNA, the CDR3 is TGTGCCAGCAGCTTCGTTACCGTGGGGAGTGAAAAGACCCAGTACTTC. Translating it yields CASSFVTVGSEKTQYF.

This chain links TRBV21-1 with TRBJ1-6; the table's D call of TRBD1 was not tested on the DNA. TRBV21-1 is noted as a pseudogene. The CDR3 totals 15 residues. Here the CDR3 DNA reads TGTGCCAGCAGCAAAGTCGGGACAGGGTGGTCACCCCTCCACTTT. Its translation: CASSKVGTGWSPLHF.

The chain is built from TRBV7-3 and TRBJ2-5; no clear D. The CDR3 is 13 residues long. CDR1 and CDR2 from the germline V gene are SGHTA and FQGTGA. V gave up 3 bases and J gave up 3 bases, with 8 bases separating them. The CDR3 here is CASSFRRKETQYF. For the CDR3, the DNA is TGTGCCAGCAGCTTTAGGCGCAAAGAGACCCAGTACTTC. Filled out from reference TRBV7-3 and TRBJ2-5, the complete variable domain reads GAGVSQTPSNKVTEKGKYVELRCDPISGHTALYWYRQSLGQGPEFLIYFQGTGAADDSGLPNDRFFAVRPEGSVSTLKIQRTERGDSAVYLCASSFRRKETQYFGPGTRLLVL.

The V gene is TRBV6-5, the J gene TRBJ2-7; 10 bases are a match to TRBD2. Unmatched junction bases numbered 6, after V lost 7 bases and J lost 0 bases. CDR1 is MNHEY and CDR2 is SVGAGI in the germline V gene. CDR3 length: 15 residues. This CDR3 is CASNLLAGNSYEQYF. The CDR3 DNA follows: TGTGCCAGCAACTTACTAGCGGGGAACTCCTACGAGCAGTACTTC.

The CDR3 reads CASSYATGPPYEQYF. DNA for the CDR3: TGTGCCAGCAGTTACGCCACGGGGCCCCCCTACGAGCAGTACTTC. The gene calls are TRBV6-5 and TRBJ2-7, with D perhaps TRBD1 or TRBD2 (5 bases each). CDR1 MNHEY and CDR2 SVGAGI come from the germline V gene. V shed 2 bases and J shed 2 bases, with 13 bases lying between them. The CDR3 contains 15 residues.

Here the CDR3 DNA reads TGCGCCAGCGTCCGGGATAGGGAGAACTACGAGCAGTACTTC. This gives the protein CASVRDRENYEQYF. The chain uses TRBV5-1 and TRBJ2-7; a weak D match, TRBD2 (5 bases). V lost 7 bases, J lost 3 bases, and 17 bases lay in between. Germline V CDR1 and CDR2: SGHRS, YFSETQ. This CDR3 region has 14 residues.

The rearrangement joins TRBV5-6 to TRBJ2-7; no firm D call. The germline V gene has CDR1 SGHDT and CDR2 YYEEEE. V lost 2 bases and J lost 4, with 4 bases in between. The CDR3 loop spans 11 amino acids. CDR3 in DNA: TGTGCCAGCAGCTTCTCGTACGAGCAGTACTTC. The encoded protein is CASSFSYEQYF.

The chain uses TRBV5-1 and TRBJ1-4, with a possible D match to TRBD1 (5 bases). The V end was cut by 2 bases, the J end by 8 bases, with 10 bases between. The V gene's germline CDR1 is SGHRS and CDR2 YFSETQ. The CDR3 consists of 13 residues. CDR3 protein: CASSFAGWEKLFF. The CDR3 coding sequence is TGCGCCAGCAGCTTCGCAGGGTGGGAAAAACTGTTTTTT. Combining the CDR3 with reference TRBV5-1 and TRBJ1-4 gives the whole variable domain KAGVTQTPRYLIKTRGQQVTLSCSPISGHRSVSWYQQTPGQGLQFLFEYFSETQRNKGNFPGRFSGRQFSNSRSEMNVSTLELGDSALYLCASSFAGWEKLFFGSGTQLSVL.